The present T cell receptor beta chain was sequenced within a study of shared clonotypes between healthy human individuals (dated by TCRdb to about 2020). Describing the broader study: The cohort comprised a couple of women and a few men aged 18 to 49 years. To estimate repertoire size and how much clonotype sharing occurs between individuals, the study deeply sequenced the blood TCR repertoires of several healthy adults. Leukapheresis yielded between about 0.9 and 8.9 billion PBMCs per donor. To increase sequencing depth and limit assay-specific biases, TCR repertoire library preparation and sequencing were carried out by different laboratories using diverse techniques. For each donor, CD4 naive and CD4 memory were each given three plates, CD8 naive was given two plates, and CD8 memory was given one plate.

Worth noting for this clone: Its antigen remains unidentified. The input lacks base qualities; no much larger clone sits a single base away.

Study-level results and caveats: Because the study included a small number of donors, the genetic and exposure-history diversity represented was limited. Sharing across a few donors was observed for about 5% of naive CD4, 3% to 3.5% of naive CD8, over 2% of memory CD4, and about 0.38% of memory CD8 clonotypes. Clonotypes shared by all four sorted-subset donors showed higher generation probabilities than non-shared clonotypes. Sampling was restricted to blood, and TCR repertoires in tissues likely differ from the TCR repertoires found in blood. Pairwise subsampling led to the expectation that sequencing depth would affect the degree of clonotype sharing among donors. Larger estimated clonotype richness was generally found for naive subsets than for memory subsets. Even with the large sequencing depth, rarefaction of the sorted-subset datasets indicated that sequencing was incomplete.

TCR CDR3 regions were amplified from genomic DNA by multiplex PCR using the deep immunoSEQ assay. Genomic DNA extracted from each cell subset was distributed evenly over all wells of several immunoSEQ 96-well plates, and each plate served as one replicate. For sorted subsets, about 200 ng genomic DNA, equal to 30,000 to 35,000 T cell genomes, was loaded into each replicate PCR. Purified libraries were measured with a Qubit 3.0 fluorometer, size-checked on a Bioanalyzer 2100, and measured again with the KAPA Library Quantification kit. Each immunoSEQ 96-well plate was sequenced on its own single-read 150-cycle Illumina NextSeq 550 flow cell. As for how the authors treated the data: Because the immunoSEQ output included only junctional sequences and no quality scores, the filtering could not be the same as the filtering used for full-length reads. To assign V/J genes and CDR3, sequences were annotated against IMGT germline references using PyIR, a Python wrapper for IgBLAST v1.9. Reads with weak V/J assignments (E-value above 1e-6), missing CDR3, stop codons, out-of-frame junctions, or ambiguous translated residues were removed. A V3J clonotype was defined by an identical inferred V gene, J gene, and CDR3 amino acid sequence. The percentage overlap between two repertoires was calculated by dividing the number of shared unique clonotypes by the size of the smaller repertoire. Repertoire richness was assessed with RTK rarefaction, the Chao1 estimator, and Recon v2.1 estimates of unobserved clonotypes. Generation probabilities for all TCRbeta clonotypes obtained by the gDNA method from a handful of donors were computed using OLGA. TCRdb carries this immuneACCESS record with in-frame sequences only. Its versions omit some clonotypes, under half of them owing to an unresolved V gene in the studies checked, with the rest unexplained. The D gene and trimming were derived from the DNA, and the V and J assignments and clone size from that table. This sample has more than 2 million clones in its table, and around 93% of those were observed once. The top ten clonotypes cover about 1.6% of the sample.

CD8 naive samples consisted of CD45RO-negative cells that were positively selected for CCR7, yielding a CD45RA+CCR7+ population without TemRA cells. Healthy HIV-negative adults with no recently reported acute infections or vaccinations were included as donors. All donors were Caucasian adults living in Nashville, Tennessee, USA. Blood was obtained by leukapheresis, after which PBMCs were separated by Ficoll-Histopaque density gradient centrifugation and cryopreserved in liquid nitrogen vapor phase. Analytical flow cytometry was used to check the purity and quantity of every magnetically sorted T cell population. Each sorted fraction had its genomic DNA isolated and then quantified by UV absorbance on a Nanodrop 2000c. This receptor was identified in a man between 18 and 29 years old in good health. Some clones in this sample may be carry-over from other donors' samples. The sequenced sample consisted of naive CD8+ T cells from PBMCs. Sample cell subset or site, as interpreted from the label and publication: CD45RA+CCR7+.

The nucleotide sequence reads TGCGCCAGCAGCCAGCGGACTAGCGTTACCTACGAGCAGTACTTC. It translates to CASSQRTSVTYEQYF. The V gene is TRBV4-1 and the J gene is TRBJ2-7, with 9 central nucleotides matching TRBD2. The germline V gene encodes CDR1 MGHRA and CDR2 YSYEKL. Trimming accounts for 3 bases at V and 2 bases at J, while the number of junction bases matched to no gene is 5. The CDR3 goes from the cysteine to the phenylalanine over 15 residues. The entry retains the CDR3 DNA only, 45 bases that are in frame from base 1.